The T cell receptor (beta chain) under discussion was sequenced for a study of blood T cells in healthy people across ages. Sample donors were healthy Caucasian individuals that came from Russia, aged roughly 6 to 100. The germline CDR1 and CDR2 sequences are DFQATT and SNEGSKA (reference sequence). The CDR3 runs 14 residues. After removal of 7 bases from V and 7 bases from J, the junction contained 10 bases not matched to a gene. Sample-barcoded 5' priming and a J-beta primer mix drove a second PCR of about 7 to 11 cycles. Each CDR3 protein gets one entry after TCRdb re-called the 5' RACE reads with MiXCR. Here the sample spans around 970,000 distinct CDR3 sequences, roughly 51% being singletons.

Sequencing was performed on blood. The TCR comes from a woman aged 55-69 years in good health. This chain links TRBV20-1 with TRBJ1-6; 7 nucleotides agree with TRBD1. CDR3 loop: CSVRGQLRNSPLHF. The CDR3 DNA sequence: TGCAGTGTGAGGGGACAGCTCCGGAATTCACCCCTCCACTTT.